The clone carrying this T cell receptor (beta chain) has at least ten counts. The entry originates in a study of T-cell reconstitution after alpha-beta-depleted transplantation in children. The CDR3 has 15 residues. Trimming left V 3 bases short and J 0 bases short, with 10 bases between. CDR1 and CDR2 (germline): ENHRY, SYGVKD. Unique molecular identifiers tagged the TCRbeta library. TCRdb independently ran MiXCR on the PCR reads; one entry per CDR3 protein. Of 190,000 or so distinct CDR3 sequences detected, about 6.8% appear once; the ten largest clones hold about 2.9%. The sequences come from PBMCs from the stem cell graft donor, collected from the stem cell graft. The gene calls are TRBV10-3 and TRBJ2-3; either TRBD1 or TRBD2 may fit D (6 bases each). The receptor comes from a human donor who donated a stem cell graft to a child with Wiskott-Aldrich syndrome. CDR3 DNA sequence: TGTGCCATCAGTGACTGGGGGGCTAGCACAGATACGCAGTATTTT. Translation: CAISDWGASTDTQYF.